This T cell receptor beta chain was recorded in a study of blood T cell repertoires in COVID-19 (dated by TCRdb to about 2020). With respect to the entire study: Samples from collaborators originated in the United States, Italy and Spain and spanned both the acute and convalescent phases of COVID-19. The prospective study material was composed of cDNA or gDNA derived from T cells, B-cell-depleted T cells, or PBMCs. Deeply sampled blood TCRbeta repertoires from subjects exposed to, actively infected with, or recovered from COVID-19 were included in the dataset. The repertoires were released in a freely available public database meant as a resource for research on the immune response to SARS-CoV-2. The samples were drawn from the first 160 participants of the ongoing ImmuneRACE study and from under 1,500 subjects provided by 6 global collaborators. Sample metadata almost always included a de-identified subject ID, COVID-19 status, age in years and sex. Where available, HLA class I and class II types were taken from metadata supplied by the sample provider and were not determined by assay-based typing. What the authors observed across the whole study: The amount of clinical and demographic metadata varied by source and participant and was provided uncurated.

Compared with germline, V lacks 2 bases and J lacks 0 bases; bases without a gene match: 6. The CDR3 runs 17 residues from the cysteine to the phenylalanine. Just the 51-base CDR3 DNA is kept, in frame starting at base 1. CDR1 and CDR2 were assigned from the germline V gene as MDHEN and SYDVKM. Notes on this clone: Its antigen remains undetermined. Qualities for individual bases were not recorded, and no much larger clone is one base off.

Collaborating institutions collected whole blood in K2EDTA tubes following their own protocols. For TCRbeta analysis, collaborator samples were shipped as frozen whole blood, as isolated PBMCs, or as DNA extracted from either sample type. The immunoSEQ Assay, a bias-controlled multiplex PCR, was used to amplify TCRbeta CDR3 regions from genomic DNA. Regarding the original processing steps: The number of nucleated cells in each sample was estimated from the amplification of reference gene primers within the assay. To quantify the absolute abundance of each unique TCRbeta CDR3 rearrangement, sequence reads were collapsed and filtered. For each sample, productive Simpson clonality was calculated as the square root of Simpson's diversity index over productive rearrangements. In TCRdb, the immuneACCESS table is reduced to in-frame sequences with V and J assigned. These tables do not hold every clone; where another copy was compared, an unresolved V gene accounts for under half, and the others remain unexplained. D and trimming were read from the DNA, whereas the V and J calls and clone size are those reported in that table. The sample has some 48,000 clones on record, around 90% of them singletons. The ten most abundant clones make up roughly 2% of the sample.

Input material: peripheral blood. The V and J genes are TRBV28 and TRBJ1-2, and 10 bases in between align with TRBD1. The sequence was obtained from a human donor in a cohort sampled during active COVID-19. In nucleotide form, the sequence is TGTGCCAGCAGTTTAACGGCGGGACAGGGGCCTAACTATGGCTACACCTTC. Its protein reads: CASSLTAGQGPNYGYTF.